Listed below are T cell receptor beta chains from one sample, sequenced in a study of PD-1 blockade in classical Hodgkin lymphoma. Using immunoSEQ multiplex PCR, the repertoire was profiled, and TCRdb retains in-frame clones only, with some absent. The sample yields about 110,000 clones, approximately 89% seen once. This specimen was peripheral blood mononuclear cells (PBMCs), taken before the fourth cycle of nivolumab. The receptors stem from a human donor with classical Hodgkin lymphoma. The CDR3 runs from the conserved cysteine through the conserved F or W. A D gene is named only where the DNA matches it firmly. Part of the rows lack a size; the others show once, few, many or a class for expanded clones.

d_gene	v_gene	j_gene	abundance	CDR3aa	CDR3nt
TRBD2	TRBV6-6	TRBJ2-7	-	CASSQGLAGDEQYF	TGTGCCAGCAGCCAGGGACTAGCGGGAGACGAGCAGTACTTC
-	TRBV21-1	TRBJ2-7	-	CASSSGVGLAGASYEQYF	TGTGCCAGCAGCTCAGGAGTGGGTCTAGCGGGAGCCTCCTACGAGCAGTACTTC
TRBD2	TRBV7-2	TRBJ2-7	-	CASSRGGGRSYEQYF	TGTGCCAGCAGCCGGGGGGGCGGGAGATCCTACGAGCAGTACTTC
TRBD1	TRBV7-6	TRBJ1-1	-	CASSPNTGTGNTEAFF	TGTGCCAGCAGCCCAAACACCGGGACAGGCAACACTGAAGCTTTCTTT
-	TRBV5-4	TRBJ2-3	-	CASSFTDTQYF	TGTGCCAGCAGCTTTACAGATACGCAGTATTTT
TRBD2	TRBV5-8	TRBJ2-1	-	CASGTTSGSWNEQFF	TGTGCCAGCGGGACGACTAGCGGGAGTTGGAATGAGCAGTTCTTC
-	TRBV7-9	TRBJ1-2	-	CASSRYGTGSGYTF	TGTGCCAGCAGCAGATACGGGACCGGGTCCGGCTACACCTTC
-	TRBV6-5	TRBJ2-2	-	CASSSRTQNTGELFF	TGTGCCAGCAGTTCACGGACGCAGAACACCGGGGAGCTGTTTTTT
-	TRBV2	TRBJ2-5	once	CASSRQPSGETQYF	TGTGCCAGCAGTCGACAGCCCAGTGGAGAGACCCAGTACTTC
TRBD1	TRBV6-1	TRBJ1-5	-	CASSGLATGSPLNQPQHF	TGTGCCAGCAGTGGCCTAGCGACAGGGTCTCCCCTCAATCAGCCCCAGCATTTT
-	TRBV7-2	TRBJ2-5	-	CASSFSGMYQETQYF	TGTGCCAGCAGCTTTTCGGGGATGTACCAAGAGACCCAGTACTTC
-	TRBV11-2	TRBJ1-1	-	CASSLGWGTEAFF	TGTGCCAGCAGCTTAGGGTGGGGTACTGAAGCTTTCTTT
-	TRBV2	TRBJ1-2	-	CASTGDGGLDYGYTF	TGTGCCAGCACCGGCGACGGGGGCCTGGACTATGGCTACACCTTC
-	TRBV9	TRBJ2-7	-	CASSSSSAEQYF	TGTGCCAGCAGTTCGAGTAGCGCCGAGCAGTACTTC
TRBD1	TRBV10-1	TRBJ1-2	-	CASSESTGQPTF	TGCGCCAGCAGTGAGTCGACAGGGCAGCCCACCTTC